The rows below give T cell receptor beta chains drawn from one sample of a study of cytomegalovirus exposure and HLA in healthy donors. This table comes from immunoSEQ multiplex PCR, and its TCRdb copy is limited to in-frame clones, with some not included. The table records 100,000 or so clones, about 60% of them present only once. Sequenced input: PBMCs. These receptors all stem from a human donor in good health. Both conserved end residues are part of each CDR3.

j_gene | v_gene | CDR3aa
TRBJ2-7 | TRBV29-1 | CSVAGSRDSTYEQYF
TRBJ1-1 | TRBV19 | CASSTRRGRRNTEAFF
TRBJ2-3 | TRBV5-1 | CASSPGQVSDTQYF
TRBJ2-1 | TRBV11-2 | CASSLGGLAGLYNEQFF
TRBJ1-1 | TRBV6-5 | CASSYSFVNTEAFF
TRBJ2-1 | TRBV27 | CASSIGQGGYNEQFF
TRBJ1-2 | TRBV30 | CAWVRTTGIYGYTF
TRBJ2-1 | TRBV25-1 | CASSEWAGGPHEYEQFF
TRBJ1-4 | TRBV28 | CASSAVGGKLMTGKLFF
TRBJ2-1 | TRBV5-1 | CASSLIAGAVREQFF
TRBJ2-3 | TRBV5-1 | CASSRAGTSTDTQYF
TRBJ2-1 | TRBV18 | CASSPSVAGEQFF
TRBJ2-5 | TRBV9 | CASSVGLAGGNQETQYF
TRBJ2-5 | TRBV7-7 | CASSLSGSWETQYF
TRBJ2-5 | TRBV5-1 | CASSLGTGDETQYF
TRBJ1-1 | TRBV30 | CSWSDGNTEAFF
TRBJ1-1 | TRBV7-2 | CASSLGRGGRLEAFF
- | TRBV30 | CAWRPPGGQGKYEQYF
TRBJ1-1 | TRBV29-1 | CSVHWREKGTEAFF
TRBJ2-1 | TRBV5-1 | CASSLRGGSYNEQFF
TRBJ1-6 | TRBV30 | CAWSGGRSYNSPLHF
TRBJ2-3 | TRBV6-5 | CASSYGLAGFTDTQYF
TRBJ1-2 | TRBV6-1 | CASSGTAMNYGYTF
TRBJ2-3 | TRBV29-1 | CSVERAFLDTQYF
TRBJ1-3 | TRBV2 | CASRGQGSGNTIYF
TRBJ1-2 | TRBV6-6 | CASSLRDRDRVEGYTF
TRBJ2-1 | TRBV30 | CAWSVAGVYNEQFF
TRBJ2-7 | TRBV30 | CAWRRQGSYEQYF
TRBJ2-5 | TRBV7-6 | CASSLARLAVQETQYF
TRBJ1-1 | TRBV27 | CASSTPREGRAEAFF
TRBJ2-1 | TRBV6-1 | CASSEVASGSRGDEQFF
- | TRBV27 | CASSALQGAGYEQYF
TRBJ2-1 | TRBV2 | CASRPRLAGVQIDEQFF
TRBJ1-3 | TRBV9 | CASSFRVAESGNTIYF
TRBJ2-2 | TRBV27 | CASSIGLAGGPDTGELFF
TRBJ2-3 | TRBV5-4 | CASSLNTDTQYF
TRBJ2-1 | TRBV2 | CASSAKRTVNNEQFF
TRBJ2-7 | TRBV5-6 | CASSLAYRTGTYEQYF
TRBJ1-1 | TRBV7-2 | CASRNDRGTLLMNTEAFF
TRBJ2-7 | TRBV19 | CASSSSLGYEQYF
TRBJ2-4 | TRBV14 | CASSVGVGIAKNIQYF
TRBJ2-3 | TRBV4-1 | CASSHLLAGAGDTQYF
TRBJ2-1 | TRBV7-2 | CASSLGLARFEQFF
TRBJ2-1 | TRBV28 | CASSLTLAGVLSNEQFF
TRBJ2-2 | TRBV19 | CASSIRGVDTGELFF
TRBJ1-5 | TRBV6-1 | CASSEAGGGDQPQHF
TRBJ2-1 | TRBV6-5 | CASSYGTAIYNEQFF
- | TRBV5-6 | CASSHIGNEQYF
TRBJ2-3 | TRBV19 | CASSVSAISTDTQYF
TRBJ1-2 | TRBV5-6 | CASSDSTGDYGYTF